The 10 T cell receptor beta chains listed next were all sequenced from one sample in a study of blood T cell repertoires in COVID-19. Generated by immunoSEQ multiplex PCR, the TCRdb table keeps only in-frame clones and is missing some. The sample holds some 120,000 clones, about four fifths seen once. Source material: peripheral blood. Receptor source: a human donor in a cohort sampled during active COVID-19.

A single count supports this clone. The chain recombines TRBV14 with TRBJ2-7, with D unresolved. Per the germline V gene, CDR1 is SGHDN and CDR2 is FVKESK. This CDR3 is built from 14 residues. V was clipped by 4 bases and J by 6 bases, with 16 bases between them. The CDR3 coding sequence is TGTGCCAGCAGCCCGGGTCCTAGGAGTGGCGAGCAGTACTTC. Amino acids: CASSPGPRSGEQYF.

This clone has just one count. The chain joins TRBV7-8 to TRBJ2-1, with 12 bases fitting TRBD2. With 5 bases clipped from V and 4 bases from J, the junction kept 3 bases outside the gene matches. This CDR3 is 15 amino acids long. CDR1 is SGHVS and CDR2 is FQNEAQ in the germline V gene. The CDR3 sequence: CASSPTSGSYNEQFF. CDR3 sequence (DNA): TGTGCCAGCAGCCCGACTAGCGGGAGTTACAATGAGCAGTTCTTC.

With respect to this clone: The junction shows a germline mismatch at one end, possibly a read error. This sequence joins TRBV15 and TRBJ1-6; D perhaps matches TRBD1 (6 bases). Germline lookup yields CDR1 LNHNV and CDR2 YYDKDF (reference sequence). The CDR3 length is 15 residues. CDR3 region: CATSGDRRFESPLHF. DNA for the CDR3: TGTGCCACCAGCGGAGACAGGAGGTTTGAATCACCCCTCCACTTT.

The chain joins TRBV19 to TRBJ2-7; 8 nucleotides line up with TRBD2. The CDR3 contains 14 residues. The V and J ends lost 5 bases and 4 bases, in that order; junction bases with no gene match: 7. Per the germline V gene, CDR1 is LNHDA and CDR2 is SQIVND (reference sequence). This chain's CDR3 is CASSASGGSYEQYF. CDR3 sequence (DNA): TGTGCCAGTAGTGCCAGCGGGGGTTCTTACGAGCAGTACTTC.

This clone was seen a few times. The chain carries TRBV11-2 and TRBJ2-7; 11 bases match TRBD2. The CDR3 runs 14 residues. Germline loops: CDR1 SGHAT, CDR2 FQNNGV. The ends lost 6 bases at V and 6 bases at J; junction bases unmatched: 7. The CDR3 here is CASRYTSGSSEQYF. The CDR3 DNA is TGTGCCAGCAGGTACACTAGCGGGAGCAGCGAGCAGTACTTC.

The chain recombines TRBV27 with TRBJ2-1; D possibly corresponds to TRBD2 (7 bases). The CDR3 sequence is 15 residues long. The germline V gene has CDR1 MNHEY and CDR2 SMNVEV (reference sequence). Trimming left V 4 bases short and J 8 bases short, with 18 bases between. CDR3 nucleotides: TGTGCCAGCAGTTCCTTGGGGGCGGGGGAGGATGAGCAGTTCTTC. Translating gives CASSSLGAGEDEQFF.

The V call is TRBV7-6, the J call TRBJ1-2; D not resolved. Germline V gene data show CDR1 as SGHVS and CDR2 as FNYEAQ. V was cut by 2 bases and J by 6 bases, with 7 bases left in between. The CDR3 sequence is 12 residues long. DNA for the CDR3: TGTGCCAGCAGCTTATACTCGGATGGCTACACCTTC. Its translation: CASSLYSDGYTF.

The chain recombines TRBV4-1 with TRBJ1-2; the D gene is possibly TRBD1 (6 bases). The V end lost 1 base, the J end lost 4 bases, and 10 bases lay between the germline ends. There are 14 residues in the CDR3. Germline V CDR1 and CDR2: MGHRA, YSYEKL. The CDR3 region is CASSQGAGAYGYTF. The CDR3 nucleotides are TGCGCCAGCAGCCAAGGGGCAGGGGCCTATGGCTACACCTTC.

In this sample, this clone turned up a few times. The genes are TRBV5-1 and TRBJ2-7, with TRBD2 matching 7 bases. The V and J ends lost 7 bases and 5 bases, in that order; junction bases with no gene match: 6. CDR3 length equals 12 residues. Germline CDR1 is SGHRS and CDR2 is YFSETQ. The CDR3 is CASAFSGDEQYF. The CDR3 DNA is TGCGCCAGCGCTTTCAGCGGGGACGAGCAGTACTTC.

This sequence joins TRBV9 and TRBJ2-5, with TRBD2 identical over 10 bases. Germline trimming cut 2 bases from V and 2 bases from J; bases unmatched to any gene: 6. The CDR3 is 16 residues long. Germline-derived CDR1 and CDR2 are SGDLS and YYNGEE. CDR3 protein: CASSVVLAGEQETQYF. The CDR3 DNA reads TGTGCCAGCAGCGTCGTGCTAGCGGGGGAGCAAGAGACCCAGTACTTC.